The T cell receptor (beta chain) described here comes from a study of blood T cell repertoires in COVID-19. In the study overall: Collection of acute and convalescent COVID-19 samples took place in the United States, Italy and Spain. PBMCs, B-cell-depleted T cells, or T cells provided the cDNA or gDNA that made up the material.

Authors' data handling: Quantification of nucleated cells was approximated via reference gene primer amplification. Only in-frame clones appear in the TCRdb table, and some are missing; sequencing was by immunoSEQ multiplex PCR. V and J calls and clone size follow that table, whereas D and trimming were derived from the DNA. The table has some 110,000 clones, approximately 84% seen once. This CDR3 region has 15 residues. V was pared by 6 bases and J by 6 bases, with 9 bases of the junction left unmatched. Germline-derived CDR1 and CDR2 are SGHTA and FQGNSA. The V gene is TRBV7-2, the J gene TRBJ2-3, with TRBD2 identical over 10 bases. The specimen was peripheral blood. The sequence was obtained from a man between 35 and 55 years old with acute or convalescent COVID-19. Here the CDR3 reads CASSPQRGGRDTQYF. CDR3 coding DNA: TGTGCCAGCAGTCCTCAGCGGGGGGGCCGGGATACGCAGTATTTT.